This entry describes one T cell receptor (beta chain). The target antigen is unknown. Profiled with immunoSEQ multiplex PCR; TCRdb holds only in-frame clones, not every one. Here the sample spans 600,000 to 700,000 clones, less than 80% being singletons. The sample originates from a study of shared clonotypes between healthy human individuals. Study information: The cohort had two women and a few men, ages 18 to 49.

Study results and limitations: Clonotypes shared by all four donors outscored non-shared clonotypes in generation probability.

CDR3 length: 17 amino acids. Trimming cost V 5 bases and J 5 bases; bases outside gene matches: 13. The germline CDR1 and CDR2 sequences are MNHEY and SMNVEV (reference sequence). Sequencing was done on a sample of memory CD4+ T cells sorted from blood. Subset given: CD45RA-negative fraction. V gene TRBV27 combines with J gene TRBJ2-1; the match to TRBD2 covers 9 bases. The TCR comes from a woman aged 25 to 39 in good health. This CDR3 reads CASSPRPGTSPNNEQFF. The CDR3 nucleotides read TGTGCCAGCAGTCCTCGACCCGGGACTAGCCCCAACAATGAGCAGTTCTTC.